These 27 T cell receptor beta chains came from one sample sequenced in a study of T cell responses to AZD1222 COVID-19 vaccine (dated by TCRdb to the early 2020s). The meaning of the sample's time point label: baseline before first vaccination. The library was obtained by the immunoSEQ multiplex PCR assay. The table comes from immuneACCESS by way of TCRdb, which keeps in-frame sequences with V and J called. Part of the clones is missing from these tables; in studies checked, under half for an unresolved V gene and the rest for unknown reasons. This sample comprises around 100,000 clones, around 88% of them detected only once. Over 6.5% of the sample lies in the top ten. The material sequenced was peripheral blood, taken on day 0 of AZD1222 vaccination. All receptors come from an adult in good health.

In DNA form, the CDR3 reads TGTGCCAGCAGCCAGGGCGGCCTTAGCACAGATACGCAGTATTTT. It codes for CASSQGGLSTDTQYF. The V call is TRBV9, the J call TRBJ2-3, with D perhaps TRBD1 (5 bases). The length of the CDR3 is 15 residues. The V and J ends lost 4 bases and 0 bases respectively, with 12 bases between them. Germline values: CDR1 SGDLS, CDR2 YYNGEE.

This chain uses TRBV2 with TRBJ1-1; D is undetermined. The germline gives CDR1 SNHLY, CDR2 FYNNEI. There are 13 residues in the CDR3. V was pared by 2 bases and J by 5 bases, with 9 bases between. CDR3 in amino acids: CASSELGRTEAFF. In nucleotides, the CDR3 is TGTGCCAGCAGTGAATTAGGGAGAACTGAAGCTTTCTTT.

J is TRBJ2-3 and V is TRBV9; no definite D call. In germline, CDR1 is SGDLS, CDR2 YYNGEE. The CDR3 length is 14 residues. V lost 0 bases, J lost 2 bases, and 7 bases lay in between. CDR3 in amino acids: CASSVGPNTDTQYF. For the CDR3, the DNA is TGTGCCAGCAGCGTAGGCCCGAACACAGATACGCAGTATTTT. Complete variable domain (other parts from reference TRBV9 and TRBJ2-3): DSGVTQTPKHLITATGQRVTLRCSPRSGDLSVYWYQQSLDQGLQFLIQYYNGEERAKGNILERFSAQQFPDLHSELNLSSLELGDSALYFCASSVGPNTDTQYFGPGTRLTVL.

The rearrangement joins TRBV5-1 to TRBJ1-2, with D possibly matching TRBD1 (5 bases). Trimming took off 5 bases at V and 1 base at J, with 9 bases between the two ends. The CDR3 length is 13 residues. Germline CDR1 SGHRS, CDR2 YFSETQ. This chain's CDR3 is CASRPGSNYGYTF. The DNA for the CDR3 is TGCGCCAGCAGGCCAGGGAGTAACTATGGCTACACCTTC.

The gene calls are TRBV19 and TRBJ1-2, with D unresolved. V was cut by 3 bases and J by 6 bases, with 14 bases left in between. Germline CDR1 is LNHDA and CDR2 is SQIVND (reference sequence). The CDR3 has 14 residues. DNA of the CDR3: TGTGCCAGTAGTATCGAGTGGGCAAATAATGGCTACACCTTC. Protein: CASSIEWANNGYTF.

This clone was observed a single time. The V call is TRBV29-1, the J call TRBJ1-2; D remains ambiguous. Germline-derived CDR1 and CDR2 are SQVTM and ANQGSEA. The CDR3 runs 15 residues. V lost 5 bases and J lost 2, with 18 bases in between. The CDR3 region has the DNA TGCAGCGTTCTTCCCGTGGCCACTATAAACTATGGCTACACCTTC. It translates to CSVLPVATINYGYTF.

The rearrangement links TRBV9 to TRBJ2-3; a weak D match, TRBD2 (6 bases). CDR3 length: 14 residues. V lost 4 bases and J lost 2, with 11 bases in between. CDR1 and CDR2 (germline): SGDLS, YYNGEE. In DNA form, the CDR3 reads TGTGCCAGCAGCCCTAGGACTACCACAGATACGCAGTATTTT. It translates to CASSPRTTTDTQYF.

J is TRBJ1-2 and V is TRBV7-6, with 10 bases that match TRBD1. V shed 5 bases and J 6 bases; nucleotides not matched to a gene: 9. The germline CDR1 and CDR2 sequences are SGHVS and FNYEAQ. The CDR3 covers 15 residues. CDR3 in amino acids: CASSLTGTGAHGYTF. The CDR3, as DNA: TGTGCCAGCAGCCTTACCGGGACAGGGGCCCATGGCTACACCTTC.

The chain couples TRBV5-5 to TRBJ1-5; D is uncertain. Germline-derived CDR1 and CDR2 are SGHKS and YYEKEE (reference sequence). Trimming removed 4 bases at V and 3 bases at J, with 14 bases between. This CDR3 contains 15 residues. In DNA, the CDR3 is TGTGCCAGCAGCGCGATCCTGGGCCCCAATCAGCCCCAGCATTTT. Protein: CASSAILGPNQPQHF.

V usage is TRBV28 and J usage is TRBJ2-4, with 7 nucleotides matching TRBD1. Germline lookup yields CDR1 MDHEN and CDR2 SYDVKM. The CDR3 has 16 amino acids. J was trimmed by 0 bases and V by 3 bases; bases with no gene match: 5. The CDR3 loop reads CASSFRQGLAKNIQYF. The CDR3 bases are TGTGCCAGCAGTTTCAGACAGGGCCTAGCCAAAAACATTCAGTACTTC. Looking up the rest from reference TRBV28 and TRBJ2-4 gives the full variable domain: DVKVTQSSRYLVKRTGEKVFLECVQDMDHENMFWYRQDPGLGLRLIYFSYDVKMKEKGDIPEGYSVSREKKERFSLILESASTNQTSMYLCASSFRQGLAKNIQYFGAGTRLSVL.

The V and J genes are TRBV7-8 and TRBJ2-1, with D perhaps being TRBD1 or TRBD2 (5 bases each). Germline V gene lookup returns CDR1 SGHVS and CDR2 FQNEAQ. V lost 7 bases to trimming and J lost 2 bases, with 15 bases between them. The CDR3 has 15 amino acids. CDR3 coding DNA: TGTGCCAGCATCCTATCGGGGCCACCCTACAATGAGCAGTTCTTC. Translating it yields CASILSGPPYNEQFF.

This chain connects TRBV15 to TRBJ1-5; 7 nucleotides agree with TRBD1. The ends lost 0 bases at V and 7 bases at J; junction bases unmatched: 3. CDR1 and CDR2 (germline): LNHNV, YYDKDF (reference sequence). This CDR3 comprises 14 residues. The chain's CDR3 is CATSRETGVQPQHF. The CDR3 DNA reads TGTGCCACCAGCAGAGAAACAGGGGTACAGCCCCAGCATTTT.

The genes are TRBV5-1 and TRBJ2-7, with 15 bases matching TRBD2. J was trimmed by 7 bases and V by 4 bases; bases with no gene match: 6. Germline CDR1 is SGHRS and CDR2 is YFSETQ. The CDR3 is 15 residues long. This chain's CDR3 is CASSEGLAGGREQYF. The CDR3 coding sequence is TGCGCCAGCAGCGAGGGACTAGCGGGAGGCCGGGAGCAGTACTTC. Based on the CDR3 plus reference TRBV5-1 and TRBJ2-7, the full variable domain is KAGVTQTPRYLIKTRGQQVTLSCSPISGHRSVSWYQQTPGQGLQFLFEYFSETQRNKGNFPGRFSGRQFSNSRSEMNVSTLELGDSALYLCASSEGLAGGREQYFGPGTRLTVT.

The chain combines TRBV27 with TRBJ1-1; TRBD1 might be the D (6 bases). Germline V gene lookup returns CDR1 MNHEY and CDR2 SMNVEV (reference sequence). The CDR3 has 15 residues. V lost 2 bases, J lost 1 base, and 11 bases lay in between. The CDR3 reads CASSLVGGRNTEAFF. The CDR3 DNA sequence: TGTGCCAGCAGTTTAGTAGGGGGACGGAACACTGAAGCTTTCTTT.

In regard to this clone: The same CDR3 arises from other DNA sequences in this sample as well. The rearrangement uses TRBV18 and TRBJ2-2, with TRBD2 identical over 7 bases. CDR3 length: 14 amino acids. CDR1 KGHSH and CDR2 LQKENI come from the germline V gene. V gave up 3 bases and J gave up 4 bases; unmatched junction bases: 2. CDR3 nucleotide sequence: TGTGCCAGCTCACCCCCGGGGGGCACCGGGGAGCTGTTTTTT. It codes for CASSPPGGTGELFF.

This chain connects TRBV6-2 or TRBV6-3 to TRBJ2-1; 7 bases are shared with TRBD2. CDR1 and CDR2 (germline): MNHEY, SVGEGT. V lost 2 bases, J lost 0 bases, and 4 bases stayed unmatched. CDR3 size: 16 residues. The CDR3 DNA is TGTGCCAGCAGTTACCGCGGGGGTAGCTCCTACAATGAGCAGTTCTTC. The encoded protein is CASSYRGGSSYNEQFF.

This clone was counted once. The rearrangement joins TRBV10-3 to TRBJ2-2; TRBD2 might be the D (6 bases). Germline V gene lookup returns CDR1 ENHRY and CDR2 SYGVKD. CDR3 length equals 16 residues. Trimming removed 10 bases at V and 0 bases at J, with 18 bases between. CDR3 loop: CATSGTPHANTGELFF. CDR3 DNA sequence: TGTGCCACCTCGGGGACTCCCCATGCGAACACCGGGGAGCTGTTTTTT.

This clone was seen a single time. The genes are TRBV7-2 and TRBJ2-5; 8 bases map to TRBD2. CDR3 length: 16 amino acids. Germline V gene sequence: CDR1 SGHTA, CDR2 FQGNSA. J lost 5 bases, V lost 4 bases, and 12 bases had no gene match. CDR3 in amino acids: CASSYTGTSAGETQYF. The CDR3 nucleotides are TGTGCCAGCAGCTATACCGGGACTAGTGCCGGGGAGACCCAGTACTTC.

The chain has TRBV5-1 and TRBJ2-7; 11 bases agree with TRBD1. Germline V gene lookup returns CDR1 SGHRS and CDR2 YFSETQ. This CDR3 has 13 residues. Trimming removed 4 bases from V and 6 bases from J; junction bases left unmatched: 3. The DNA of the CDR3 is TGCGCCAGCAGCAGGGGACAGGGGGGCGAGCAGTACTTC. Translation gives CASSRGQGGEQYF.

This clone was observed a single time. V and J are TRBV7-2 and TRBJ2-5; no clear D. The ends were cut back, 5 bases at V and 1 base at J, with 20 bases in the middle. The V gene's germline CDR1 is SGHTA and CDR2 FQGNSA. The CDR3 is 17 residues long. The CDR3 nucleotides are TGTGCCAGCAGCATACACTACGGGTCCTCCGTCCAAGAGACCCAGTACTTC. It yields the protein CASSIHYGSSVQETQYF.

This chain uses TRBV19 with TRBJ1-1; D gene unclear. CDR3 length: 11 residues. V shed 5 bases and J shed 5 bases, with 6 bases lying between them. Germline assignment: CDR1 LNHDA and CDR2 SQIVND (reference sequence). The CDR3 protein is CASSGWTEAFF. CDR3 in DNA: TGTGCCAGTAGTGGGTGGACTGAAGCTTTCTTT.

The chain recombines TRBV7-2 with TRBJ2-7; the D gene could be TRBD1 or TRBD2 (5 bases each). V dropped 5 bases and J dropped 5 bases, with 16 bases sitting between them. CDR3 length: 14 amino acids. Germline V gene sequence: CDR1 SGHTA, CDR2 FQGNSA. The DNA for the CDR3 is TGTGCCAGCAGCCCCGCTTCGGGGCTCCACGAGCAGTACTTC. Protein: CASSPASGLHEQYF.

The chain carries TRBV11-3 and TRBJ2-5, with 7 bases aligning to TRBD2. The CDR3 extends over 15 amino acids. Germline loops: CDR1 SGHNT, CDR2 YENEEA. Germline trimming cut 5 bases from V and 1 base from J; bases unmatched to any gene: 7. This CDR3 is CASSPSGATQETQYF. CDR3 nucleotide sequence: TGTGCCAGCAGCCCAAGCGGGGCAACCCAAGAGACCCAGTACTTC.

The chain employs TRBV7-9 and TRBJ1-1; no reliable D call. V lost 5 bases to trimming and J lost 2 bases, with 9 bases between them. Germline loops: CDR1 SEHNR, CDR2 FQNEAQ (reference sequence). The CDR3 covers 13 residues. CDR3 DNA sequence: TGTGCCAGCAGCGAGGACTTAAACACTGAAGCTTTCTTT. This encodes CASSEDLNTEAFF.

The gene calls are TRBV5-1 and TRBJ2-7, with D perhaps TRBD1 (5 bases). In germline, CDR1 is SGHRS, CDR2 YFSETQ. The CDR3 length is 16 residues. Trimming left V 0 bases short and J 0 bases short, with 13 bases between. This CDR3 is CASSLEPTVSSYEQYF. The CDR3 coding sequence is TGCGCCAGCAGCTTGGAGCCGACAGTGAGCTCCTACGAGCAGTACTTC. Variable domain in full (rest from reference TRBV5-1 and TRBJ2-7): KAGVTQTPRYLIKTRGQQVTLSCSPISGHRSVSWYQQTPGQGLQFLFEYFSETQRNKGNFPGRFSGRQFSNSRSEMNVSTLELGDSALYLCASSLEPTVSSYEQYFGPGTRLTVT.

The chain uses TRBV9 and TRBJ2-7; 8 nucleotides align to TRBD2. After removal of 4 bases from V and 0 bases from J, the junction contained 6 bases not matched to a gene. The CDR3 is made up of 15 amino acids. Looked up from germline, CDR1 is SGDLS and CDR2 is YYNGEE. The CDR3: CASSPSGGVSYEQYF. Here the CDR3 DNA reads TGTGCCAGCAGCCCCAGCGGGGGAGTCTCCTACGAGCAGTACTTC.

This clone has just a few counts. The chain links TRBV19 to TRBJ1-5; 7 nucleotides agree with TRBD1. V was clipped by 4 bases and J by 2 bases; unmatched bases: 2. Germline V gene lookup returns CDR1 LNHDA and CDR2 SQIVND (reference sequence). The CDR3 length is 14 residues. The CDR3 sequence: CASSKTGGNQPQHF. The CDR3 DNA follows: TGTGCCAGTAGTAAAACAGGGGGCAATCAGCCCCAGCATTTT.